The present TCR beta chain was sequenced within a study of cytotoxic CD8 clonotypes in ibrutinib-treated CLL. At the level of the study: Of the patients, about a dozen were relapsed/refractory, about 16 treatment-naive and under 18 IGHV unmutated. Study-wide findings and caveats: Clonotypes that were public were uncommon, and they contracted or stayed stable on treatment.

Trimming took 0 bases from V and 6 from J, leaving 14 bases between them. The CDR3 totals 16 residues. CDR1 and CDR2 (germline): LNHNV, YYDKDF (reference sequence). Profiling relied on immunoSEQ multiplex PCR, and the TCRdb table lists in-frame clones only, not all of them. The sample contains over 120,000 clones, approximately 80% of which appear only once. For this clone: The antigen is unknown.

The receptor's source is a human donor with chronic lymphocytic leukemia. The sample in question was PBMCs, obtained after 12 months of ibrutinib treatment. This sequence joins TRBV15 and TRBJ2-2, with D tentatively TRBD1 or TRBD2 (5 bases each). The CDR3 DNA reads as TGTGCCACCAGCAGAGATGGGGCAGGGACCGCCGGGGAGCTGTTTTTT. Amino acids: CATSRDGAGTAGELFF.